This TCR beta chain was recorded in a study of T cell changes during pregnancy in multiple sclerosis. The method was immunoSEQ multiplex PCR; TCRdb's version includes in-frame clones alone and lacks a portion of them. The table includes tens of thousands of clones, approximately 90% detected once. V dropped 2 bases and J dropped 4; count of bases not matched to a gene: 7. The CDR3 covers 15 residues. Germline V gene data show CDR1 as SEHNR and CDR2 as FQNEAQ (reference sequence). The sequencing here drew on CD8+ T cells from peripheral blood mononuclear cells, taken before pregnancy. This chain connects TRBV7-9 to TRBJ2-7, with TRBD2 matching 8 bases. This sequence was found in a female donor with multiple sclerosis, enrolled in a pregnancy study. In DNA form, the CDR3 reads TGTGCCAGCAGCTTAAAAGCGGGAGAGGCGTACGAGCAGTACTTC. It is translated as CASSLKAGEAYEQYF.